This T cell receptor beta chain is from a study of T cell responses to AZD1222 COVID-19 vaccine. Study-level results: Females outnumbered males among donors, who were mostly white British; clonal diversity was possibly underestimated. Increased Spike-specific TCR breadth and depth were observed after two AZD1222 doses.

Here immunoSEQ multiplex PCR was the method, and the copy in TCRdb shows in-frame clones only, minus some. This repertoire shows about 140,000 clones, around nine tenths found once; its top ten account for roughly 1.5%. The CDR3 length is 13 residues. Trimming pared 4 bases from V and 6 bases from J, leaving 12 bases between. The germline V gene encodes CDR1 GTSNPN and CDR2 SVGIG (reference sequence). Comment on this clone: Its cognate antigen is unknown.

Pooled samples include second doses given at about 4 or 12 weeks. The rearrangement links TRBV30 to TRBJ1-4; no clear D gene. The receptor comes from an adult who received the AZD1222 COVID-19 vaccine. This specimen consisted of peripheral blood, obtained 28 days after the second AZD1222 dose. The CDR3 DNA is TGTGCCTGGACTGGAGGAGGAGATGAAAAACTGTTTTTT. This codes for CAWTGGGDEKLFF.